The present T cell receptor (beta chain) was sequenced within a study of blood T cell repertoires in COVID-19 (dated by TCRdb to the early 2020s). Broadly, across the study: Samples covering the acute and convalescent phases of COVID-19 were provided by collaborators in the United States, Italy and Spain. The prospective study material was composed of cDNA or gDNA derived from T cells, B-cell-depleted T cells, or PBMCs. Subjects who had been exposed to COVID-19, were actively infected with it, or had recovered from it provided the deeply sampled blood TCRbeta repertoires that made up the dataset. The sample metadata nearly always contained a de-identified subject ID, COVID-19 status, age in years and sex. Samples were obtained from the ongoing ImmuneRACE study (first 160 participants) and from approximately 1,200 subjects provided by 6 global collaborators. Where available, HLA class I and class II types were taken from metadata supplied by the sample provider and were not determined by assay-based typing. The repertoires were made available in a free public database intended to serve as a resource for research on the immune response to SARS-CoV-2. Broader findings and caveats from the paper: The quantity of clinical and demographic metadata differed by source and by participant and was supplied without curation.

Whole blood was collected in K2EDTA tubes by collaborating institutions according to the institutions' own protocols. For TCRbeta analysis, collaborators shipped samples in one of three forms: frozen whole blood, isolated PBMCs, or DNA extracted from either of those sample types. TCRbeta CDR3 regions were amplified from genomic DNA by means of the immunoSEQ Assay, a bias-controlled multiplex PCR. Regarding the original processing steps: The number of nucleated cells in each sample was estimated from the amplification of reference gene primers within the assay. To quantify the absolute abundance of each unique TCRbeta CDR3 rearrangement, sequence reads were collapsed and filtered. For each sample, productive Simpson clonality was calculated by taking the square root of Simpson's diversity index across productive rearrangements. The table was pulled from immuneACCESS by TCRdb, which kept in-frame rearrangements only. Such tables lose some clones; where checked, under half of the loss comes from unresolved V genes, and the rest has no known cause. V and J calls plus clone size are reproduced from that table; the DNA served to infer D and trimming. Present in this sample are some 110,000 clones, roughly 88% of which were seen just once. The top ten hold roughly 0.83% of the sample.

Trimming takes 4 bases from V and 8 bases from J, and the germline ends sit 13 bases apart. CDR1 and CDR2 are read off the germline V gene as SGDLS and YYNGEE. The CDR3 runs 13 residues from the cysteine to the phenylalanine. Only the CDR3 DNA is retained, 39 bases long and in frame from the first base. As to this clone: This clone's antigen is unknown. Base qualities are not recorded, but no much larger clone differs from it by a single base.

The sequenced sample consisted of peripheral blood. This receptor was taken from a woman aged 70-85 years with acute or convalescent COVID-19. The sequence is built from TRBV9 and TRBJ2-1; the D gene cannot be named for sure. The DNA sequence is as follows: TGTGCCAGCAGCAAAACAGATACCCATGAGCAGTTCTTC. This yields the protein CASSKTDTHEQFF. Outside the CDR3, residues come from the reference TRBV9 and TRBJ2-1 proteins, so the full variable domain is: DSGVTQTPKHLITATGQRVTLRCSPRSGDLSVYWYQQSLDQGLQFLIQYYNGEERAKGNILERFSAQQFPDLHSELNLSSLELGDSALYFCASSKTDTHEQFFGPGTRLTVL.